What follows are 28 T cell receptor beta chains derived from one specimen sequenced in a study of post-analysis software for immune sequencing data (dated by TCRdb to the mid-2010s). Library preparation used PCR. This sample was sequenced with an Illumina HiSeq 2500. To reduce PCR and sequencing biases, unique molecular identifiers were built into the TCR beta cDNA libraries. TCRdb ran its own pipeline on the public reads, namely fastp trimming at Q25 and MiXCR clone calling, and kept in-frame beta chains. Each entry merges the rows of one CDR3 protein and shows their most common DNA and genes. Counted in this sample were about 680,000 distinct CDR3 sequences; approximately 59% of them appeared once. The ten largest clones represent approximately 11% of the sample. Their cognate antigens are unknown. What the study reported, not specific to this receptor: Several TRBV segments, including TRBV5-6, TRBV5-1 and TRBV20-1, were significantly more frequent in patients than controls.

Specimen: blood. These receptors were obtained from a girl aged 2 to 9 with multiple sclerosis.

This chain uses TRBV3-1 with TRBJ2-7, with 12 bases matching TRBD2. Per germline, CDR1 LGHDT and CDR2 YNNKEL (reference sequence). V lost 1 base to trimming and J lost 3 bases; unmatched junction nucleotides: 1. The CDR3 has 15 amino acids. The CDR3 protein is CASSQGTSGNYEQYF. The CDR3 coding sequence is TGTGCCAGCAGCCAAGGGACTAGCGGGAACTACGAGCAGTACTTC.

In its sample, this clonotype was seen a few times. The rearrangement joins TRBV6-4 to TRBJ2-1; the D gene is possibly TRBD1 (5 bases). Germline V CDR1 and CDR2: MRHNA, SNTAGT. The CDR3 has 13 residues. V was clipped by 2 bases and J by 9 bases, with 11 bases between them. The CDR3 reads CASSDRGIGEQFF. The CDR3 coding sequence is TGTGCCAGCAGTGACAGGGGTATAGGTGAGCAGTTCTTC.

The chain uses TRBV29-1 and TRBJ2-7; the D gene is possibly TRBD2 (5 bases). Germline V lookup: CDR1 SQVTM, CDR2 ANQGSEA. V was trimmed by 5 bases and J by 0 bases, leaving 8 bases between them. The CDR3 extends over 12 amino acids. In nucleotides, the CDR3 is TGCAGCGTTCGCGGGCTCTCCTACGAGCAGTACTTC. Translated, it gives CSVRGLSYEQYF.

The chain couples TRBV5-5 to TRBJ2-4; TRBD2 matches 9 bases. The DNA end is more similar to TRBJ2-5, so the J call may be wrong. CDR1 is SGHKS, CDR2 YYEKEE, per germline (reference sequence). CDR3 length: 14 residues. The CDR3 DNA reads as TGTGCCAGCAGCCCACAGCGGGGGGTAGAGACCCAGTACTTC. Translated: CASSPQRGVETQYF.

Turning to this clonotype: Mismatch with germline at one junction end may stem from a read error. CDR3 loop: CASSFRAGGTDTEYF. CDR3 nucleotides: TGTGCCAGCAGTTTCAGAGCGGGAGGGACAGATACGGAGTATTTT. The rearrangement uses TRBV12-3 or TRBV12-4 and TRBJ2-3; 10 bases map to TRBD2. The CDR3 runs 15 residues.

The V gene is TRBV5-1, the J gene TRBJ1-2; D remains ambiguous. The V end lost 2 bases, the J end lost 1 base, and 12 bases lay between the germline ends. This CDR3 spans 15 amino acids. Germline values: CDR1 SGHRS, CDR2 YFSETQ. The CDR3 spells CASSLDLGINYGYTF. CDR3 in DNA: TGCGCCAGCAGCTTAGACCTTGGGATTAACTATGGCTACACCTTC.

This sequence joins TRBV5-6 and TRBJ1-1; D ambiguous. The length of the CDR3 is 14 residues. V lost 2 bases, J lost 2 bases, and 10 bases lay in between. Germline CDR1 SGHDT, CDR2 YYEEEE. CDR3 loop: CASSFQRINTEAFF. As DNA, the CDR3 is TGTGCCAGCAGCTTTCAACGGATTAACACTGAAGCTTTCTTT.

J is TRBJ2-1 and V is TRBV20-1; D possibly corresponds to TRBD2 (6 bases). The CDR3 runs to 15 residues. Germline CDR1 is DFQATT and CDR2 is SNEGSKA (reference sequence). The V end was cut by 1 base, the J end by 6 bases, with 16 bases between. The CDR3 sequence: CSARVPGLTGNEQFF. The CDR3 nucleotides are TGCAGTGCTAGAGTCCCGGGACTCACTGGCAATGAGCAGTTCTTC.

In its sample, this clonotype was seen once. The junction departs from the called germline gene at one end, perhaps through a read error. The rearrangement links TRBV5-1 to TRBJ2-1; TRBD2 aligns across 11 bases. The CDR3 totals 17 residues. CDR1 and CDR2 (germline): SGHRS, YFSETQ. CDR3 sequence reads: CASSSILAGGIYNAQFF. The CDR3 DNA follows: TGCGCCAGCAGCTCCATTCTAGCGGGGGGAATATACAATGCGCAGTTCTTC.

As concerns this clonotype: The junction departs from the called germline gene at one end, perhaps through a read error. The chain recombines TRBV6-2 or TRBV6-3 with TRBJ2-1; the D gene is possibly TRBD1 (5 bases). Germline V gene data show CDR1 as MNHEY and CDR2 as SVGEGT. The CDR3 has 14 residues. The CDR3 bases are TGTGCCAGCAGTGTCGACAGACCCCTCAATGGGCAGTTCTTC. The encoded protein is CASSVDRPLNGQFF.

V usage is TRBV12-3 or TRBV12-4 and J usage is TRBJ2-2; 11 positions agree with TRBD2. The junction had 13 bases not matched to a gene; V was cut back by 5 bases and J by 8 bases. This CDR3 is built from 17 residues. CDR3 sequence: CASSNLGTSGFGGELFF. CDR3 sequence (DNA): TGTGCCAGCAGTAACCTCGGGACTAGCGGATTTGGGGGGGAGCTGTTTTTT.

This clonotype was seen a few times. V gene TRBV28 combines with J gene TRBJ2-7; possible D gene TRBD2, 6 bases. Trimming shortened V by 8 bases and J by 0 bases, and 14 bases separated the two germline ends. CDR3 length equals 14 residues. The germline gives CDR1 MDHEN, CDR2 SYDVKM. CDR3 DNA: TGTGCCAGCGGATCTTCCGGGAGCTCCTACGAGCAGTACTTC. Translated: CASGSSGSSYEQYF.

The CDR3 loop is CSAPPLGGITDTQYF. The CDR3 nucleotides are TGCAGTGCTCCTCCTCTCGGGGGGATCACAGATACGCAGTATTTT. This chain connects TRBV20-1 to TRBJ2-3; 7 nucleotides line up with TRBD2. The CDR3 runs to 15 residues. Germline V gene lookup returns CDR1 DFQATT and CDR2 SNEGSKA (reference sequence). The ends lost 5 bases at V and 2 bases at J; junction bases unmatched: 10.

The rearrangement joins TRBV10-3 to TRBJ2-7, with 7 positions matching TRBD1. CDR1 is ENHRY, CDR2 SYGVKD, per germline. The ends lost 11 bases at V and 5 bases at J; junction bases unmatched: 9. There are 12 residues in the CDR3. Here the CDR3 DNA reads TGTGCCGCCTCCCGAGGGGGCGACGAGCAGTACTTC. Residues: CAASRGGDEQYF.

The rearrangement joins TRBV5-5 to TRBJ2-1, with 8 nucleotides matching TRBD2. Germline trimming cut 0 bases from V and 10 bases from J; bases unmatched to any gene: 3. The CDR3 contains 13 residues. Per the germline V gene, CDR1 is SGHKS and CDR2 is YYEKEE (reference sequence). CDR3 amino acids: CASSLEERGEQFF. In DNA, the CDR3 is TGTGCCAGCAGCTTGGAGGAGCGGGGGGAGCAGTTCTTC.

DNA of the CDR3: TGTGCCAGCAGCCCTGACAGGGCCGACTCCTACAATGAGCAGTTCTTC. Amino acids: CASSPDRADSYNEQFF. The V gene is TRBV5-6, the J gene TRBJ2-1, with 7 bases that match TRBD1. The junction had 7 bases not matched to a gene; V was cut back by 4 bases and J by 0 bases. Germline lookup yields CDR1 SGHDT and CDR2 YYEEEE. This CDR3 spans 16 amino acids.

The gene calls are TRBV12-3 or TRBV12-4 and TRBJ2-1; no firm D call. Trimming took off 3 bases at V and 10 bases at J, with 7 bases between the two ends. This CDR3 has 11 amino acids. The CDR3 DNA sequence: TGTGCCAGCAGTTTCGAGTGGGAGCAGTTCTTC. Protein: CASSFEWEQFF.

About this clonotype itself: At one end, the junction sequence differs from germline, possibly due to a read error. The J gene is TRBJ1-2, the V gene TRBV6-2 or TRBV6-3; D unclear. The CDR3 is 18 amino acids. Germline assignment: CDR1 MNHEY and CDR2 SVGEGT. CDR3 nucleotide sequence: TGTGCCAGCAGTCCTAGGGTTCTGTCGTGGATGCCCTCCTATGGCCACACCTTC. The encoded protein is CASSPRVLSWMPSYGHTF.

This clonotype was counted a few times. V usage is TRBV5-1 and J usage is TRBJ2-1; 7 nucleotides align to TRBD2. Germline assignment: CDR1 SGHRS and CDR2 YFSETQ. This CDR3 spans 14 amino acids. V was pared by 2 bases and J by 5 bases, with 4 bases of the junction left unmatched. The CDR3 DNA reads TGCGCCAGCAGCTTCGCGGGAGTTGACAATGAGCAGTTCTTC. Its translation is CASSFAGVDNEQFF.

This chain uses TRBV20-1 with TRBJ1-1; TRBD1 aligns across 9 bases. The J segment lost 1 base and the V segment lost 1 base, leaving 4 bases of the junction unmatched. This CDR3 spans 15 amino acids. Germline V lookup: CDR1 DFQATT, CDR2 SNEGSKA (reference sequence). In DNA, the CDR3 is TGCAGTGCTAGAGTCAAGGGACAGGGGAACACTGAAGCTTTCTTT. Translating it yields CSARVKGQGNTEAFF.

This rearrangement joins TRBV20-1 to TRBJ2-1; D possibly matches TRBD1 or TRBD2 (5 bases each). The germline gives CDR1 DFQATT, CDR2 SNEGSKA (reference sequence). The CDR3 covers 11 residues. V was shortened by 7 bases and J by 8 bases, with 12 bases between the two germline ends. CDR3 protein: CSGWDRDEQFF. CDR3 sequence (DNA): TGCAGTGGCTGGGACCGCGATGAGCAGTTCTTC.

This clonotype was detected only once. J is TRBJ2-4 and V is TRBV6-5; D is possibly TRBD1 (6 bases). V lost 6 bases, J lost 4 bases, and 16 bases lay in between. This CDR3 region has 15 residues. The germline CDR1 and CDR2 sequences are MNHEY and SVGAGI. The CDR3 DNA sequence: TGTGCCAGCAGCCCAGACAGGCTTGGTAAAAACATTCAGTACTTC. Protein sequence: CASSPDRLGKNIQYF.

The chain is built from TRBV5-1 and TRBJ2-1; D unclear. V dropped 5 bases and J dropped 7 bases, with 19 bases sitting between them. The CDR3 contains 15 residues. Germline V gene data show CDR1 as SGHRS and CDR2 as YFSETQ. DNA for the CDR3: TGCGCCAGCAGTACCAGCGCCCAAGTACAGAATGAGCAGTTCTTC. This gives the protein CASSTSAQVQNEQFF.

The chain has TRBV12-3 or TRBV12-4 and TRBJ2-5; D ambiguous. This CDR3 contains 15 residues. V was clipped by 3 bases and J by 0 bases, with 11 bases between them. The DNA of the CDR3 is TGTGCCAGCAGTTTTGACCAGCCGTACCAAGAGACCCAGTACTTC. Translating it yields CASSFDQPYQETQYF.

This clonotype was seen just once. V and J are TRBV10-2 and TRBJ2-1; tentative D call: TRBD2 (5 bases). The CDR3 is 14 residues long. V was trimmed by 0 bases and J by 10 bases, leaving 13 bases between them. Germline CDR1 is WSHSY and CDR2 is SAAADI. CDR3: CASSESSLRREQFF. The CDR3, as DNA: TGCGCCAGCAGTGAGTCGAGTTTGCGGAGGGAGCAGTTCTTC.

J is TRBJ2-4 and V is TRBV20-1, with a tentative D call TRBD1 (6 bases). Matching the DNA end better, TRBJ2-7 makes the J call doubtful. CDR3 size: 14 residues. From germline, CDR1 is DFQATT and CDR2 SNEGSKA (reference sequence). In DNA form, the CDR3 reads TGCAGTGCTAGAAACAGGGATCTGTCCTACGAGCAGTACTTC. It is translated as CSARNRDLSYEQYF.

J is TRBJ2-1 and V is TRBV7-8; 8 bases fit TRBD1. Germline lookup yields CDR1 SGHVS and CDR2 FQNEAQ. This CDR3 region has 16 residues. V lost 2 bases and J lost 7; bases outside the gene matches: 10. The CDR3 DNA follows: TGTGCCAGCAGCTTACTGGACAGGGAATTGGGGAATGAGCAGTTCTTC. It is translated as CASSLLDRELGNEQFF. The variable domain in full, with the rest retrieved from reference TRBV7-8 and TRBJ2-1, is GAGVSQSPRYKVAKRGQDVALRCDPISGHVSLFWYQQALGQGPEFLTYFQNEAQLDKSGLPSDRFFAERPEGSVSTLKIQRTQQEDSAVYLCASSLLDRELGNEQFFGPGTRLTVL.

This clonotype was observed a single time. CDR3 protein: CASTLDSSYNEQYF. DNA of the CDR3: TGTGCCAGCACCCTAGACAGCTCCTACAATGAGCAGTACTTC. The gene calls are TRBV4-2 and TRBJ2-1, with D maybe TRBD1 (5 bases). The end of the DNA is better explained by TRBJ2-7, so the J call may be wrong. This CDR3 contains 14 residues. The germline gives CDR1 LGHNA, CDR2 YNFKEQ.